The 13 T cell receptor beta chains in this list originate from one sample, sequenced in a study of vaccination and CD4 T cells after COVID-19 (dated 2022 in TCRdb). These receptors' targets are unknown. The library was generated by PCR. Sequencing used an Illumina iSeq 100. DNA from cultured CD4+ T cells underwent TCR sequencing with the Oncomine TCR Beta short-read assay at the Johns Hopkins FTIC core. TCRdb took the public reads, trimmed them with fastp at Q25, ran MiXCR for clone calling and kept in-frame beta chains. Each CDR3 protein gets just one entry, which takes the most common genes and DNA from the rows behind it. This sample holds some 2,500 distinct CDR3 sequences; under 30% were observed only once. Of the sample, roughly 28% is held by the ten largest clones. The treatment or condition label of this sample denotes: approximately nine-day PBMC culture with coronavirus spike peptide pools or control peptides (ViraFEST assay).

The sample consisted of CD4+ T cells from blood, cultured in vitro. The receptors were gathered from a human donor who had recovered from COVID-19.

By sample share, this clonotype is medium-sized. V and J are TRBV20-1 and TRBJ1-2; 7 nucleotides line up with TRBD1. Germline CDR1 reads DFQATT; CDR2 reads SNEGSKA (reference sequence). V dropped 6 bases and J dropped 0; count of bases not matched to a gene: 7. The CDR3 totals 14 residues. In DNA, the CDR3 is TGCAGTGCCAAAAGGGACAGCCCTAACTATGGCTACACCTTC. As protein: CSAKRDSPNYGYTF.

This clonotype was seen only a few times. CDR3 sequence reads: CASSQEIEGEAFF. In DNA, the CDR3 is TGTGCCAGCAGCCAAGAAATTGAAGGTGAAGCTTTCTTT. The rearrangement links TRBV4-2 to TRBJ1-1; D remains unclear. CDR3 length: 13 amino acids. Germline CDR1 and CDR2: LGHNA and YNFKEQ. The V end lost 0 bases, the J end lost 7 bases, and 9 bases lay between the germline ends.

In its sample, this clonotype is large (0.1 to 1%). The V and J genes are TRBV12-3 or TRBV12-4 and TRBJ2-7; 8 nucleotides align to TRBD2. V was pared by 5 bases and J by 7 bases, with 10 bases of the junction left unmatched. The CDR3 spans 14 residues. The CDR3 DNA reads TGTGCCAGCAGTGTTAGCGGGATCCTGGGGGAGCAGTACTTC. Residues: CASSVSGILGEQYF.

The gene calls are TRBV7-3 and TRBJ2-3, with a weak D call TRBD1 (7 bases). The length of the CDR3 is 18 residues. V was cut by 2 bases and J by 2 bases, with 20 bases left in between. Germline CDR1 and CDR2: SGHTA and FQGTGA. As DNA, the CDR3 is TGTGCCAGCAGCTTATTGGGCCGGGAGACAGGGCTCACAGATACGCAGTATTTT. Protein sequence: CASSLLGRETGLTDTQYF. Combining the CDR3 with reference TRBV7-3 and TRBJ2-3 gives the whole variable domain GAGVSQTPSNKVTEKGKYVELRCDPISGHTALYWYRQSLGQGPEFLIYFQGTGAADDSGLPNDRFFAVRPEGSVSTLKIQRTERGDSAVYLCASSLLGRETGLTDTQYFGPGTRLTVL.

This clonotype turned up a few times. The chain recombines TRBV20-1 with TRBJ1-2; D is ambiguous. The CDR3 has 14 amino acids. Germline CDR1 DFQATT, CDR2 SNEGSKA (reference sequence). V lost 3 bases, J lost 3 bases, and 14 bases lay in between. CDR3 sequence: CSASPQSGYYGYTF. In DNA, the CDR3 is TGCAGTGCTAGCCCACAATCGGGATACTATGGCTACACCTTC.

This sequence joins TRBV28 and TRBJ2-7; D tentatively reads TRBD1 or TRBD2 (5 bases each). CDR1 and CDR2 from the germline V gene are MDHEN and SYDVKM. Trimming removed 4 bases at V and 5 bases at J, with 15 bases between. The CDR3 contains 14 residues. The CDR3 here is CASSSPARDHEQYF. Here the CDR3 DNA reads TGTGCCAGCAGTTCCCCCGCGAGGGACCACGAGCAGTACTTC.

This clonotype was observed once. This sequence joins TRBV6-5 and TRBJ1-3, with 10 bases that match TRBD1. The ends lost 2 bases at V and 4 bases at J; junction bases unmatched: 17. Germline-derived CDR1 and CDR2 are MNHEY and SVGAGI. The CDR3 totals 20 residues. CDR3 protein: CASSYTRGTGATSAGNTIYF. The CDR3 DNA reads TGTGCCAGCAGTTACACTCGGGGGACAGGGGCTACCTCGGCCGGAAACACCATATATTTT.

This clonotype is deemed medium-sized. In DNA, the CDR3 is TGTGCCAGCAGCTACGGGACTAGCTGGGAGACCCAGTACTTC. Residues: CASSYGTSWETQYF. This chain connects TRBV5-4 to TRBJ2-5; 9 nucleotides line up with TRBD2. With V trimmed by 3 bases and J by 5 bases, 5 bases remained unmatched. Looked up from germline, CDR1 is SGHNT and CDR2 is YYREEE (reference sequence). CDR3 length equals 14 residues. The variable domain in full, with the rest retrieved from reference TRBV5-4 and TRBJ2-5, is ETGVTQSPTHLIKTRGQQVTLRCSSQSGHNTVSWYQQALGQGPQFIFQYYREEENGRGNFPPRFSGLQFPNYSSELNVNALELDDSALYLCASSYGTSWETQYFGPGTRLLVL.

The rearrangement joins TRBV7-2 to TRBJ2-5; D is possibly TRBD2 (6 bases). Germline CDR1 and CDR2: SGHTA and FQGNSA. Trimming left V 1 base short and J 2 bases short, with 8 bases between. CDR3 size: 14 residues. This chain's CDR3 is CASSLVAAQETQYF. DNA for the CDR3: TGTGCCAGCAGCTTAGTAGCGGCGCAAGAGACCCAGTACTTC.

The chain combines TRBV6-1 with TRBJ2-7; 8 bases agree with TRBD1. Germline CDR1 and CDR2: MNHNS and SASEGT. The CDR3 has 15 residues. J gave up 2 bases and V 6 bases, and 9 bases lay outside the gene matches. The CDR3 DNA is TGTGCCAGCAGACTACAGGGGGTCCATGCCTACGAGCAGTACTTC. It yields the protein CASRLQGVHAYEQYF.

This clonotype was observed a handful of times. The V gene is TRBV7-2, the J gene TRBJ2-7; D remains ambiguous. V lost 5 bases to trimming and J lost 0 bases, with 11 bases between them. Germline lookup yields CDR1 SGHTA and CDR2 FQGNSA. CDR3 length: 14 amino acids. The CDR3 protein is CASSGDWDSYEQYF. The CDR3 DNA sequence: TGTGCCAGCAGCGGCGACTGGGACTCCTACGAGCAGTACTTC.

In regard to this clonotype: Just one base apart from a much larger clone, this may be a read error. The rearrangement uses TRBV30 and TRBJ2-2; 12 bases agree with TRBD2. Germline V gene sequence: CDR1 GTSNPN, CDR2 SVGIG (reference sequence). The CDR3 is made up of 19 amino acids. V gave up 0 bases and J gave up 5 bases; unmatched junction bases: 13. The DNA of the CDR3 is TGTGCCTGGAGTGTTTCGGAACTAGCGGGAGGTGGGTCGACCGGGGAGCTGTTTTTT. Translated, it gives CAWSVSELAGGGSTGELFF.

The rearrangement uses TRBV20-1 and TRBJ1-2; unclear D gene. This CDR3 region has 12 residues. Trimming took 6 bases from V and 4 from J, leaving 12 bases between them. CDR1 is DFQATT and CDR2 is SNEGSKA in the germline V gene (reference sequence). CDR3 nucleotide sequence: TGCAGTGCCCCCCTTCCAGTCTATGGCTACACCTTC. It is translated as CSAPLPVYGYTF.